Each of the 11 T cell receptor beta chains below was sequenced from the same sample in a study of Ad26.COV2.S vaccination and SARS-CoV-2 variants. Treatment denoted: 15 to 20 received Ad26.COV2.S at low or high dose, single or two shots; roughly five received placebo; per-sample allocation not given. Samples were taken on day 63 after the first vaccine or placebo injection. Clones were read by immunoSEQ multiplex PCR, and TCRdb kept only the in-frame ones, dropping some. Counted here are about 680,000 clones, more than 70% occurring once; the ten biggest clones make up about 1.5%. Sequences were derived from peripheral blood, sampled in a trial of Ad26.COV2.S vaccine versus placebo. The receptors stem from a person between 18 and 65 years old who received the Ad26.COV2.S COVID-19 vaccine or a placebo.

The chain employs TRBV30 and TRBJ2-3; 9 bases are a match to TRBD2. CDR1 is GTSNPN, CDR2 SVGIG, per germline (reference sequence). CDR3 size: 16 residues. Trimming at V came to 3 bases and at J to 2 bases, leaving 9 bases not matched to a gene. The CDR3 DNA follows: TGTGCCTGGAGCCCCGGGCTAGCGGGGAACACAGATACGCAGTATTTT. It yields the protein CAWSPGLAGNTDTQYF.

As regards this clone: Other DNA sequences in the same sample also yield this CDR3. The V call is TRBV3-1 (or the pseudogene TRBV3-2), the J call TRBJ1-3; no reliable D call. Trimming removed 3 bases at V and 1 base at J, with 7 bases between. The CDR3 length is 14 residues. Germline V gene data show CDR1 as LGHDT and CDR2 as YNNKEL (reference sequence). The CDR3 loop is CASSQAISGNTIYF. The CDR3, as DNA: TGTGCCAGCAGCCAGGCTATTTCTGGAAACACCATATATTTT.

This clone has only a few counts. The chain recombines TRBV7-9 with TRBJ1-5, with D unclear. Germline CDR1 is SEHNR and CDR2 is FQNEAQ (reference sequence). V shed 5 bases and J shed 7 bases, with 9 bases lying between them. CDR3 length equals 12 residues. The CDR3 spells CASSREVQPQHF. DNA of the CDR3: TGTGCCAGCAGCCGTGAGGTCCAGCCCCAGCATTTT. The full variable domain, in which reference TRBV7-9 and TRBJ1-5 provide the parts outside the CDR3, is DTGVSQNPRHKITKRGQNVTFRCDPISEHNRLYWYRQTLGQGPEFLTYFQNEAQLEKSRLLSDRFSAERPKGSFSTLEIQRTEQGDSAMYLCASSREVQPQHFGDGTRLSIL.

In DNA form, the CDR3 reads TGCACCACGACTAGCGGGGGGGGCAATGAGCAGTTCTTC. Translation gives CTTTSGGGNEQFF. This chain uses TRBV29-1 with TRBJ2-1, with 14 positions matching TRBD2. This CDR3 is 13 amino acids long. Looked up from germline, CDR1 is SQVTM and CDR2 is ANQGSEA.

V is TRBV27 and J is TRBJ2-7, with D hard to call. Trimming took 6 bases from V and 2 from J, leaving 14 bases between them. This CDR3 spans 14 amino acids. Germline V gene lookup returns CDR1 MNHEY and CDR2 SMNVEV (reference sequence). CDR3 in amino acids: CASRTVGIPYEQYF. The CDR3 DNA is TGTGCCAGCAGAACCGTGGGGATCCCCTACGAGCAGTACTTC.

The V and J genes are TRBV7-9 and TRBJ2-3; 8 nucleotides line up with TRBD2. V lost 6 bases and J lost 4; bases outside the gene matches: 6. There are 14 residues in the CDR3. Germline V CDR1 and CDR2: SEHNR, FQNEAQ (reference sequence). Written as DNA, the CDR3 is TGTGCCAGCAGTAGGGCGGGAGGCGCAGATACGCAGTATTTT. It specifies CASSRAGGADTQYF.

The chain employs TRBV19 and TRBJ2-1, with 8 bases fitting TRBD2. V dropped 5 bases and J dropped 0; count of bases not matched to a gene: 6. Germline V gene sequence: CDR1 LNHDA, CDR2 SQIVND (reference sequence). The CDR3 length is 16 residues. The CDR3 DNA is TGTGCCAGTAGTCGGACTAGCCGATCCTCCTACAATGAGCAGTTCTTC. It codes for CASSRTSRSSYNEQFF. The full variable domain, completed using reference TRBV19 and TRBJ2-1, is DGGITQSPKYLFRKEGQNVTLSCEQNLNHDAMYWYRQDPGQGLRLIYYSQIVNDFQKGDIAEGYSVSREKKESFPLTVTSAQKNPTAFYLCASSRTSRSSYNEQFFGPGTRLTVL.

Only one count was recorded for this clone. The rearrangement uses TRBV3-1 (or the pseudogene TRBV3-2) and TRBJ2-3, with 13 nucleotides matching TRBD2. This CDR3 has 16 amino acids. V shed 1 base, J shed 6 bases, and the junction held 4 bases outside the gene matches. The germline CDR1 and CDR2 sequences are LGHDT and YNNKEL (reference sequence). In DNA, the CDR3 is TGTGCCAGCAGCCAAGGACTAGCGGGAGGAGAGGATACGCAGTATTTT. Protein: CASSQGLAGGEDTQYF.

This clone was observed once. The CDR3 loop is CAWSLGTGWTYEQYF. In nucleotides, the CDR3 is TGTGCCTGGAGTTTGGGAACAGGGTGGACCTACGAGCAGTACTTC. The genes are TRBV30 and TRBJ2-7; TRBD1 is a possible D gene (6 bases). V was shortened by 2 bases and J by 2 bases, with 16 bases between the two germline ends. The length of the CDR3 is 15 residues. Germline CDR1 GTSNPN, CDR2 SVGIG (reference sequence).

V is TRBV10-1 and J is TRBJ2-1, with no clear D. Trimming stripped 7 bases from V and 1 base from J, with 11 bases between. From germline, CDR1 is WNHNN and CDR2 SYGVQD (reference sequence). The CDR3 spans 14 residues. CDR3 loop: CASKMDPSYNEQFF. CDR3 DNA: TGCGCCAGCAAAATGGACCCTTCCTACAATGAGCAGTTCTTC.

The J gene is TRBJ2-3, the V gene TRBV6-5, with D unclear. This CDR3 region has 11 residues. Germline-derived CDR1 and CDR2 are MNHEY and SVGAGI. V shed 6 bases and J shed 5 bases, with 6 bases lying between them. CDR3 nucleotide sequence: TGTGCCAGCAGGGACGGAGATACGCAGTATTTT. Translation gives CASRDGDTQYF.